This T cell receptor beta chain comes out of a study of cytomegalovirus exposure and HLA in healthy donors. This clone showed up just a few times. PCR amplification relied on 60 Vbeta primers (plus 13 Jbeta primers). The data were produced by immunoSEQ multiplex PCR, yet TCRdb's version contains in-frame clones alone and is incomplete. The sample carries 140,000 or so clones, roughly 77% recorded once. Healthy people donating bone marrow made up the donors. Per the germline V gene, CDR1 is SEHNR and CDR2 is FQNEAQ (reference sequence). V was pared by 4 bases and J by 2 bases, with 8 bases of the junction left unmatched. This CDR3 is 16 amino acids long.

The source of this sequence is a woman aged 25 to 45 in good health and CMV-seronegative. V and J are TRBV7-9 and TRBJ1-5, with 7 bases lining up with TRBD1. Sequenced sample: PBMCs. CDR3 region: CASSSPGGVGNQPQHF. The CDR3 coding sequence is TGTGCCAGCAGCTCCCCAGGGGGAGTAGGCAATCAGCCCCAGCATTTT.